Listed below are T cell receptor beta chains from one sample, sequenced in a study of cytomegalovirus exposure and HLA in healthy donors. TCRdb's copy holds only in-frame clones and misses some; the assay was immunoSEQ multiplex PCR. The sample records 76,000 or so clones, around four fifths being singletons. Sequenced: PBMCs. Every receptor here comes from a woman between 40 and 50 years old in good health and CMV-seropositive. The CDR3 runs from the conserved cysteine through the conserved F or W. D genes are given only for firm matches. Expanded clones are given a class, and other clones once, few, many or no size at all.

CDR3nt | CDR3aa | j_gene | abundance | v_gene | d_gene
TGTGCCAGCAGCCTAGATTCAGGGGGAGGGAACACTGAAGCTTTCTTT | CASSLDSGGGNTEAFF | TRBJ1-1 | NA | TRBV7-9 | TRBD1
TGTGCCAGCAGCGCCACGGGTTTCGGCAATCAGCCCCAGCATTTT | CASSATGFGNQPQHF | TRBJ1-5 | few | TRBV7-2 | NA
TGTGCCAGCATTCTAGGGGGTCTAGCGGGGGGCCGACCGCGGCCCACAGATACGCAGTATTTT | CASILGGLAGGRPRPTDTQYF | TRBJ2-3 | NA | TRBV9 | TRBD2
TGTGCCATCACCGAGGGGGCAGGGGGCAAAAAACGCGAGCAGTACTTC | CAITEGAGGKKREQYF | TRBJ2-7 | NA | TRBV10-3 | TRBD1
TGTGCCAGCAGCCCGGACAGGAACTATGGCTACACCTTC | CASSPDRNYGYTF | TRBJ1-2 | NA | TRBV7-2 | TRBD1
TGTGCCAGCAGCCTCACTGTTGGGGCCAACGTCCTGACTTTC | CASSLTVGANVLTF | TRBJ2-6 | NA | TRBV7-7 | NA
TGTGCCAGCAGTTACTCCGCGGGGGGGAACATTCAGTACTTC | CASSYSAGGNIQYF | TRBJ2-4 | NA | TRBV6-5 | TRBD2
TGTGCCAGTAGTCGTACGGTTACAGGGGGCGGGAACACTGAAGCTTTCTTT | CASSRTVTGGGNTEAFF | TRBJ1-1 | once | TRBV19 | TRBD1
TGTGCCAGTAGTCGGGACTATTTCTACGAGCAGTACTTC | CASSRDYFYEQYF | TRBJ2-7 | NA | TRBV19 | TRBD2
TGTGCCACCAGCAGATCGACTAGCTCCGAGCAGTACTTC | CATSRSTSSEQYF | TRBJ2-7 | NA | TRBV15 | TRBD2
TGCAGTGCTAGAGTTGGGGGCTCCGAGCATTTT | CSARVGGSEHF | TRBJ1-5 | NA | TRBV20-1 | NA
TGTGCCAGCAGTGGCCGACAGGGTCTTTACACTGAAGCTTTCTTT | CASSGRQGLYTEAFF | TRBJ1-1 | NA | TRBV6-6 | TRBD1
TGTGCCAGTGGGAGGCGCGGGGGGCCGGGTGAGCAGTTCTTC | CASGRRGGPGEQFF | TRBJ2-1 | once | TRBV2 | TRBD2
TGTGCCAGCACCCCCAGGGAGACCCAGTACTTC | CASTPRETQYF | TRBJ2-5 | NA | TRBV6-1 | NA
TGTGCCAGCAGTTTTAAGGGGGCAAGCTACGAGCAGTACTTC | CASSFKGASYEQYF | TRBJ2-7 | NA | TRBV6-1 | TRBD1
TGCGCCAGCAGCTCGGGACTAGCGGGGTACAATGAGCAGTTCTTC | CASSSGLAGYNEQFF | TRBJ2-1 | NA | TRBV5-1 | TRBD2
TGTGCCAGCAGGACAGGTTTTTCTGGAAACACCATATATTTT | CASRTGFSGNTIYF | TRBJ1-3 | NA | TRBV6-1 | NA
TGCAGTAAGGACAGGGCGAATGGCTACACCTTC | CSKDRANGYTF | TRBJ1-2 | NA | TRBV20-1 | TRBD1
TGTGCCAGCAGCACCCAACTAGCGGGGAGCACAGATACGCAGTATTTT | CASSTQLAGSTDTQYF | TRBJ2-3 | once | TRBV11-2 | TRBD2
TGTGCCAGCAGCGTCGGTTCGGGGGGGCCCCGGTTCACAGATACGCAGTATTTT | CASSVGSGGPRFTDTQYF | TRBJ2-3 | NA | TRBV9 | TRBD2
TGTGCCAGCAGCTTGGAGGGGGCCACCGACGAGCAGTACTTC | CASSLEGATDEQYF | TRBJ2-7 | NA | TRBV5-4 | TRBD1
TGTGCCAGCAGTCCCGGGACACACTCTGGAGGCAATCAGCCCCAGCATTTT | CASSPGTHSGGNQPQHF | TRBJ1-5 | few | TRBV28 | NA
TGTGCCAGCGGGGCGATCACCGGGGAGCTGTTTTTT | CASGAITGELFF | TRBJ2-2 | few | TRBV2 | NA
TGCGCCAGCAGGGGGGAGGGGGTTAATTCACCCCTCCACTTT | CASRGEGVNSPLHF | TRBJ1-6 | NA | TRBV5-1 | NA
TGTGCCGGCGCAGGGATGTACACTGAAGCTTTCTTT | CAGAGMYTEAFF | TRBJ1-1 | NA | TRBV30 | NA
TGCAGCGTTGAAGGGCTAGCGGGGGCTTTCAATGAGCAGTTCTTC | CSVEGLAGAFNEQFF | TRBJ2-1 | NA | TRBV29-1 | TRBD2
TGCGCCAGCAGCTTGGGGAGAAGCTCTGGAAACACCATATATTTT | CASSLGRSSGNTIYF | TRBJ1-3 | NA | TRBV5-1 | NA